These T cell receptor beta chains were read from a single sample in a study of blood T cells in healthy people across ages. TCRdb reprocessed the 5' RACE reads with MiXCR, giving one entry per CDR3 protein. Of around 1,000,000 distinct CDR3 sequences in the sample, 25% were seen once. The same sample was also studied in work on T cells of mothers and their children.

Material for sequencing was blood. Receptors were obtained from a girl aged 2-10 years in good health. CDR3s include the opening cysteine and the closing phenylalanine or tryptophan. The D gene is left open where the match is weak. Rows give clone size only sometimes, using once, few, many, or a class for an expanded clone.

clone size	D gene	V gene	J gene	CDR3 protein	CDR3 DNA
.	.	TRBV29-1	TRBJ2-7	CSVGGDPYEQYF	TGCAGCGTTGGGGGGGACCCCTACGAGCAGTACTTC
.	.	TRBV28	TRBJ1-4	CASRPGSLDEKLFF	TGTGCCAGCCGTCCAGGGTCTTTAGATGAAAAACTGTTTTTT
.	TRBD1	TRBV20-1	TRBJ2-6	CSARGDRAGANVLTF	TGCAGTGCTAGAGGGGACAGGGCTGGGGCCAACGTCCTGACTTTC
.	TRBD2	TRBV5-1	TRBJ2-7	CASSFLAGENSFSEQYF	TGCGCCAGCAGCTTTTTAGCGGGGGAGAATTCGTTCTCCGAGCAGTACTTC
many	TRBD2	TRBV28	TRBJ2-1	CASSPAGTSYNEQFF	TGTGCCAGCAGCCCCGCCGGGACTAGCTACAATGAGCAGTTCTTC
.	TRBD2	TRBV6-5	TRBJ2-5	CASGEGLQETQYF	TGTGCCAGCGGAGAGGGACTACAAGAGACCCAGTACTTC
.	TRBD1	TRBV6-5	TRBJ1-1	CASSYVQGGTEAFF	TGTGCCAGCAGCTACGTTCAGGGGGGCACTGAAGCTTTCTTT
.	TRBD2	TRBV5-1	TRBJ2-5	CASSLTAGKETQYF	TGCGCCAGCAGCTTGACAGCGGGAAAAGAGACCCAGTACTTC
.	.	TRBV7-9	TRBJ2-5	CASSLTGVQGAQYF	TGTGCCAGCAGCTTAACCGGGGTTCAAGGTGCCCAGTACTTC
few	.	TRBV7-3	TRBJ1-4	CASSLTGAANEKLFF	TGTGCCAGCAGCTTAACGGGGGCGGCTAATGAAAAACTGTTTTTT
.	.	TRBV10-3	TRBJ2-1	CAISGWGSSYNEQFF	TGTGCCATCAGTGGTTGGGGCAGCTCCTACAATGAGCAGTTCTTC
few	TRBD1	TRBV29-1	TRBJ2-7	CSVEGQGTEQYF	TGCAGCGTTGAAGGACAGGGTACCGAGCAGTACTTC
few	TRBD1	TRBV6-5	TRBJ2-4	CASRETGDRGNIQYF	TGTGCCAGCCGCGAAACGGGGGACAGGGGGAACATTCAGTACTTC
few	TRBD2	TRBV13	TRBJ2-5	CASSIAGAGGETQYF	TGTGCCAGCAGCATAGCGGGGGCCGGGGGAGAGACCCAGTACTTC
few	.	TRBV28	TRBJ2-5	CASSNTILTVETQYF	TGTGCCAGCAGTAACACCATTCTAACGGTGGAGACCCAGTACTTC
few	.	TRBV6-2/TRBV6-3	TRBJ2-1	CASTGLLYNEQFF	TGTGCCAGCACCGGACTACTCTACAATGAGCAGTTCTTC